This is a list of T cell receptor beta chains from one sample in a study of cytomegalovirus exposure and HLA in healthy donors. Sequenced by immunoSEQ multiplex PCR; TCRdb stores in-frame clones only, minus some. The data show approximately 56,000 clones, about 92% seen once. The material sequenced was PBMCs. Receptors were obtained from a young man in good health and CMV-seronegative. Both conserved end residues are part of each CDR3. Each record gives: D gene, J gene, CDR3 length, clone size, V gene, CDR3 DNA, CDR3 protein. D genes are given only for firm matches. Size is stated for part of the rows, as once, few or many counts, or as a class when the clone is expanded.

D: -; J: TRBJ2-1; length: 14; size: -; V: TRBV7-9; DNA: TGTGCCAGCAGCTTGGGACTTGTCTACAATGAGCAGTTCTTC; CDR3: CASSLGLVYNEQFF
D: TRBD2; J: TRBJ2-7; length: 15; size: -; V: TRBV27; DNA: TGTGCCAGCAGTTTATCGGCTAGCGGGAGTGCGGAGCAGTACTTC; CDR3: CASSLSASGSAEQYF
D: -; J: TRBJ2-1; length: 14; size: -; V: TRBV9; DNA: TGTGCCAGCAGCGTAGACACAGACTACAATGAGCAGTTCTTC; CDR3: CASSVDTDYNEQFF
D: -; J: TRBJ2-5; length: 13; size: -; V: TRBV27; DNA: TGTGCCAGCAGTTTATCGAGGTTCGAGACCCAGTACTTC; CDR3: CASSLSRFETQYF
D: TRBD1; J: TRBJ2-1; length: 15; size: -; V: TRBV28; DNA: TGTGCCAGCAGCGCCCGACAGGGGAAGGACAATGAGCAGTTCTTC; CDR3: CASSARQGKDNEQFF
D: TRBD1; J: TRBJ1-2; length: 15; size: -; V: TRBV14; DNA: TGTGCCAGCAGCACACGCCCGGGACAGGGTTTGGGCTACACCTTC; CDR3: CASSTRPGQGLGYTF
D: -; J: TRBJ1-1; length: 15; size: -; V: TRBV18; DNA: TGTGCCAGCTCACCAATATCGGTGTCGAGCACTGAAGCTTTCTTT; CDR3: CASSPISVSSTEAFF
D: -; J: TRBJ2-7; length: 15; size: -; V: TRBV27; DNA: TGTGCCAGCAGTTTATCTCGCATTAGTATCTACGAGCAGTACTTC; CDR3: CASSLSRISIYEQYF
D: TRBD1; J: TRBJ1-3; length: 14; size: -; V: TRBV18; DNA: TGTGCCAGCTCACCCCGGGACAGTAGAAACACCATATATTTT; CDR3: CASSPRDSRNTIYF
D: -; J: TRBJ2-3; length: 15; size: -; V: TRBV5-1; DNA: TGCGCCAGCAGCTTAGGGACTGGGGCAGGAGATACGCAGTATTTT; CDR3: CASSLGTGAGDTQYF
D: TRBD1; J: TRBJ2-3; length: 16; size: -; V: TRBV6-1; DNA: TGTGCCAGCAGTGTCAGGGACAGAGGGAGCACAGATACGCAGTATTTT; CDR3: CASSVRDRGSTDTQYF
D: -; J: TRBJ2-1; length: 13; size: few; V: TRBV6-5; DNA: TGTGCCAGCACCAAGCAGGGGGGCAATGAGCAGTTCTTC; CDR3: CASTKQGGNEQFF
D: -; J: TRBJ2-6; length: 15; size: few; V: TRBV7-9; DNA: TGTGCCAGCAGTCCCAGGGTATCTGGGGCCAACGTCCTGACTTTC; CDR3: CASSPRVSGANVLTF
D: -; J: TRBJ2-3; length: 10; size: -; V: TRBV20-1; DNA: TGCAGTGCCCACACAGATACGCAGTATTTT; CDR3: CSAHTDTQYF
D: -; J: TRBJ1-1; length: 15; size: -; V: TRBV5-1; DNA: TGCGCCAGCAGCTTGGGGGGGGTTTCCAACACTGAAGCTTTCTTT; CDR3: CASSLGGVSNTEAFF
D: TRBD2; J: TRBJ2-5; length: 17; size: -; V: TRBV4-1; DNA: TGCGCCAGCAGCCAAGTGGTCTCGGGAGGGTTCCGGGAGACCCAGTACTTC; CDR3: CASSQVVSGGFRETQYF
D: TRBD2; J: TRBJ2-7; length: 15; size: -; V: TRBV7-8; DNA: TGTGCCAGCAGCCAAACCGGGACTAGGGAGTACGAGCAGTACTTC; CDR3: CASSQTGTREYEQYF
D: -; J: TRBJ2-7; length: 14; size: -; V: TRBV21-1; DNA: TGTGCCAGCAGCAAAACCCCAACGGCAGGTCCGGTGGACTTC; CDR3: CASSKTPTAGPVDF
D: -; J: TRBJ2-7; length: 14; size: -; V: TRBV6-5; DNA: TGTGCCAGCAGTCAGGGCGACAGTTCCTACGAGCAGTACTTC; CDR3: CASSQGDSSYEQYF
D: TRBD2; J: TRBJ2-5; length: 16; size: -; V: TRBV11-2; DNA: TGTGCCAGCAGTTGGGGGGCGGGAGGACCGGAAGAGACCCAGTACTTC; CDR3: CASSWGAGGPEETQYF
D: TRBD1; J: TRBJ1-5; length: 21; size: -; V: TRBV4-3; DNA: TGCGCCAGCAGCCAAGGTCTATCCGGAGACAGGGATTCACTGAGCAATCAGCCCCAGCATTTT; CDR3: CASSQGLSGDRDSLSNQPQHF
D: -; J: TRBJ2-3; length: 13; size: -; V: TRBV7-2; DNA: TGTGCCAGCACTTCACAACCTCCAGATACGCAGTATTTT; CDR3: CASTSQPPDTQYF
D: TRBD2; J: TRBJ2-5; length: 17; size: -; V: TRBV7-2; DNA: TGTGCCAGCAGCTTACTGGGACTAGCGGGGAAAGGGGGTTCTCAGTACTTC; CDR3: CASSLLGLAGKGGSQYF
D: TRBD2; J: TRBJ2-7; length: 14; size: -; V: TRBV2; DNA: TGTGCCAGCAGAGCGGGACCATCACCGTACGAGCAGTACTTC; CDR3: CASRAGPSPYEQYF
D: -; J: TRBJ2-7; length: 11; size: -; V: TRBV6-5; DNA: TGTGCCAGCAGGCGGGACAGCGAGCAGTACTTC; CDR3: CASRRDSEQYF
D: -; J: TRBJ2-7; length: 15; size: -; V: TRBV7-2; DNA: TGTGCCAGCAGCTTTACAGGGCAAGCATCCTACGAGCAGTACTTC; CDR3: CASSFTGQASYEQYF
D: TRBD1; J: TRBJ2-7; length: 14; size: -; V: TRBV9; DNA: TGTGCCAGCAGTAGGGGGCAAGGGAGCTACGAGCAGTACTTC; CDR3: CASSRGQGSYEQYF
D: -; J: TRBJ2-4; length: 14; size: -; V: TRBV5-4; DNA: TGTGCCAGCAGCGGACGGACAACGGAAAACATTCAGTACTTC; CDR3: CASSGRTTENIQYF
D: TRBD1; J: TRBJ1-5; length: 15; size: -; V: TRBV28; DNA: TGTGCCAGCGGAATCACAGGGGGGACTAATCAGCCCCAGCATTTT; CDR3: CASGITGGTNQPQHF
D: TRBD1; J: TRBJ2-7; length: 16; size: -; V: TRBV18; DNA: TGTGCCAGCTCACCGACCGAGACAGGGATCGGGGACGAGCAGTACTTC; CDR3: CASSPTETGIGDEQYF
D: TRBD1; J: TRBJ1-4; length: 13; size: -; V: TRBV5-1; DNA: TGCGCCAGCAGCTTTGACGGGACAGGAAAACTGTTTTTT; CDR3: CASSFDGTGKLFF
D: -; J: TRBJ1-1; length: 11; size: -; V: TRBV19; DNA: TGTGCCACCGTGGAGGGCACTGAAGCTTTCTTT; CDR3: CATVEGTEAFF
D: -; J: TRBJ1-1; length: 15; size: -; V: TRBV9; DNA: TGTGCCAGCAGCGTAGGTGACAGTTTGAACACTGAAGCTTTCTTT; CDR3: CASSVGDSLNTEAFF
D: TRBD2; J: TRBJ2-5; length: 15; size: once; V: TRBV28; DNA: TGTGCCAGCGAAGGACTAGCGGGAGCTGGGGAGACCCAGTACTTC; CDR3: CASEGLAGAGETQYF
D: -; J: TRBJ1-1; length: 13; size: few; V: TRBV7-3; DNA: TGTGCCAGCAGCACCAGGGGAGGGACTGAAGCTTTCTTT; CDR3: CASSTRGGTEAFF
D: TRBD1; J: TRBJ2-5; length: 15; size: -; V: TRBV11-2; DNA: TGTGCCAGCAGCTTATGGACAGGGGGCCAAGAGACCCAGTACTTC; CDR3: CASSLWTGGQETQYF